This T cell receptor (beta chain) was captured in a study of T-cell memory formation after mild COVID-19. A few counts support this clonotype. The germline CDR1 and CDR2 sequences are MNHEY and SVGAGI. CDR3 length: 15 amino acids. Trimming removed 4 bases from V and 3 bases from J; junction bases left unmatched: 4. TCRdb processed the 5' RACE reads anew with MiXCR; each CDR3 protein has one entry. Here the sample spans roughly 280,000 distinct CDR3 sequences, about 16% being singletons. This clonotype was sampled from a man in his late teens or twenties who had mild COVID-19 (a few samples of this study predate the infection). Cell type and time point are not known. Sequencing was performed on PBMCs or a T cell subset sorted from them (not recorded which). The rearrangement uses TRBV6-5 and TRBJ2-3; TRBD2 agrees at 10 bases. CDR3 sequence reads: CASSFTSGETDTQYF. In nucleotides, the CDR3 is TGTGCCAGCAGTTTCACTAGCGGGGAAACAGATACGCAGTATTTT.